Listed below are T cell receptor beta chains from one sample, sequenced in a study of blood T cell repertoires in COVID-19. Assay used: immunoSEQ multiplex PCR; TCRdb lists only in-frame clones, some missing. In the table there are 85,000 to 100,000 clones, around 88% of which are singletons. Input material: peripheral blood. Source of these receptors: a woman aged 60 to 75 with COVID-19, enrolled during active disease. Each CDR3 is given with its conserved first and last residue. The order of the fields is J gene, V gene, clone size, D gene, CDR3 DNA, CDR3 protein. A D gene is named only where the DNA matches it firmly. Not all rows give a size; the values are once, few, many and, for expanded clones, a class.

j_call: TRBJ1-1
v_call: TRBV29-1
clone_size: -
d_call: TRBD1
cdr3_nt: TGCAGCGTAGCCGACCGACAGGGTAACACTGAAGCTTTCTTT
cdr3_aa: CSVADRQGNTEAFF

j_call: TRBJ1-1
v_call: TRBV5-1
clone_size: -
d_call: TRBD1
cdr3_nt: TGCGCCAGCAGCTCGGGACAGGGCACTGGGAACACTGAAGCTTTCTTT
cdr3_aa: CASSSGQGTGNTEAFF

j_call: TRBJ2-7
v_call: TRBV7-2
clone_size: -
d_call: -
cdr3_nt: TGTGCCAGCAGCTTAGGGCAGGGGAGTTTTTACGAGCAGTACTTC
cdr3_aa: CASSLGQGSFYEQYF

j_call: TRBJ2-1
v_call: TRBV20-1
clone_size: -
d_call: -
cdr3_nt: TGCAGCGGGACAACCTACAATGAGCAGTTCTTC
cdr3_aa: CSGTTYNEQFF

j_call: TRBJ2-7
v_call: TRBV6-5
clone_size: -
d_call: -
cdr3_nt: TGTGCCAGCACCCCCACCAATACGCAGGGCTACGAGCAGTACTTC
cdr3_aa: CASTPTNTQGYEQYF

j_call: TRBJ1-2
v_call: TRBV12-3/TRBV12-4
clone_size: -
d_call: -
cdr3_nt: TGTGCCAGCAGTTCCCCCGAGTATGGCTACACCTTC
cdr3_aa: CASSSPEYGYTF

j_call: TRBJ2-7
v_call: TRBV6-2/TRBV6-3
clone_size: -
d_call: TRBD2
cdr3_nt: TGTGCCAGCAGCTCAGCGCGGGGGCTAGCGGGACGTCACTACGAGCAGTACTTC
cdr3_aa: CASSSARGLAGRHYEQYF

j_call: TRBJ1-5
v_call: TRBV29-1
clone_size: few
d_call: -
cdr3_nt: TGCAGCGTTTCAGGAACCCATCTGAATCAGCCCCAGCATTTT
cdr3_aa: CSVSGTHLNQPQHF

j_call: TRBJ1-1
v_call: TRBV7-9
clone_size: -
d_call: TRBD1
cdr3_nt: TGTGCCAGCATCCCGGGACAGGGAGTTGTTTTGAACACTGAAGCTTTCTTT
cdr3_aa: CASIPGQGVVLNTEAFF

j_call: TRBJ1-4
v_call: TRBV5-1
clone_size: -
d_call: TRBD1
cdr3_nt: TGCGCCAGCAGCTTACAGGGGGTATCTAATGAAAAACTGTTTTTT
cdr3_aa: CASSLQGVSNEKLFF

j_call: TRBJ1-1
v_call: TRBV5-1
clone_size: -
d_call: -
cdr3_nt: TGCGCCAGCAGATTTTCCGAGGACAGTGAGGCTTTCTTT
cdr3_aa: CASRFSEDSEAFF

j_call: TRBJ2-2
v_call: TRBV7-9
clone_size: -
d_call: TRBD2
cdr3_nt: TGTGCCAGCAGCTTAGCGGCTAGCGGGGGCCCGAACACCGGGGAGCTGTTTTTT
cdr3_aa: CASSLAASGGPNTGELFF

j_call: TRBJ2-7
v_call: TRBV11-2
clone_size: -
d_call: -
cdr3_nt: TGTGCCAGCACCCTAGGGGCAGGGCAGGTCGAGCAGTACTTC
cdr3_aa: CASTLGAGQVEQYF

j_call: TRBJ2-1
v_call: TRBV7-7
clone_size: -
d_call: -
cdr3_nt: TGTGCTAGCAGCCTGCAGAAGACATCGAGTGAGCAGTTCTTC
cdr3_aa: CASSLQKTSSEQFF

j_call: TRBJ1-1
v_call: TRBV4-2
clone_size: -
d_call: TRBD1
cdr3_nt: TGTGCCAGCAGCCAGACCTACGACAGGGATTACGAAGCTTTCTTT
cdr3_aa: CASSQTYDRDYEAFF

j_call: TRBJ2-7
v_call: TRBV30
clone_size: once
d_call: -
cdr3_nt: TGTGCCTGGAGGGGACACAACTCCTACGAGCAGTACTTC
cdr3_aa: CAWRGHNSYEQYF

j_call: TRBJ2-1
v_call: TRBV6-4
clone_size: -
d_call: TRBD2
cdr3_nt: TGTGCCAGCAGTGAGACGGTTCGACTAGCGCAGTTCTTC
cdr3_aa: CASSETVRLAQFF

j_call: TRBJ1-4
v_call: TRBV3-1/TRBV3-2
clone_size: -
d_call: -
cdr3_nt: TGTGCCAGCAGTCAGACAGCAGACGCTAGGGCTCTGTTTTTT
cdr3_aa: CASSQTADARALFF

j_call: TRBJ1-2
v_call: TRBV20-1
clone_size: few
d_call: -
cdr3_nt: TGCAGTGCTAAGACAGATTATGGCTACACCTTC
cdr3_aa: CSAKTDYGYTF